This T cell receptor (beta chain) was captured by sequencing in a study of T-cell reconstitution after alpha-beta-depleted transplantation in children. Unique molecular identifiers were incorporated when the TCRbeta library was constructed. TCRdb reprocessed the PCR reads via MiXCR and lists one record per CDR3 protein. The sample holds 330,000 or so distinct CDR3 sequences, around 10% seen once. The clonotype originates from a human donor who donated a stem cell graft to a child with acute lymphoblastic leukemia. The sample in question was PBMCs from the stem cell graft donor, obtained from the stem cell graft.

CDR3 loop: CSASRLNTEAFF. CDR3 in DNA: TGCAGTGCTAGCCGGCTTAACACTGAAGCTTTCTTT. This chain connects TRBV20-1 to TRBJ1-1, with no clear D. The CDR3 has 12 amino acids. The germline V gene encodes CDR1 DFQATT and CDR2 SNEGSKA (reference sequence). V dropped 3 bases and J dropped 2 bases, with 7 bases sitting between them.